These 18 T cell receptor beta chains were all obtained from the same sample, sequenced in a study of early T cells in non-severe SARS-CoV-2 infection. MiXCR, run by TCRdb on the 5' RACE reads, gives a single entry per CDR3 protein. Altogether 75,000 or so distinct CDR3 sequences are present, approximately 12% being singletons, with the ten largest covering roughly 6.1%. Sequenced input: whole blood. The receptors here all came from an adult who was a healthcare worker with PCR-confirmed SARS-CoV-2 infection or an uninfected control (not recorded which).

V usage is TRBV6-7 and J usage is TRBJ2-7; D is ambiguous. TRBV6-7 qualifies as an ORF whose function is uncertain. Trimming took off 2 bases at V and 4 bases at J, with 6 bases between the two ends. CDR3 length: 12 residues. As DNA, the CDR3 is TGTGCCAGCAGTTACCCGAGATACGAGCAGTACTTC. Translating gives CASSYPRYEQYF.

The chain has TRBV30 and TRBJ2-4; unclear D gene. V lost 0 bases to trimming and J lost 5 bases, with 2 bases between them. The V gene's germline CDR1 is GTSNPN and CDR2 SVGIG (reference sequence). The CDR3 totals 11 residues. Written as DNA, the CDR3 is TGTGCCTGGAGTGTAGAAAACATTCAGTACTTC. It specifies CAWSVENIQYF.

This clonotype has at least ten counts. The V call is TRBV11-2, the J call TRBJ2-1; 8 bases align to TRBD2. CDR1 and CDR2 from the germline V gene are SGHAT and FQNNGV. The junction had 16 bases not matched to a gene; V was cut back by 7 bases and J by 2 bases. CDR3 length: 18 residues. CDR3 sequence (DNA): TGTGCCAGCATCCCCCAGGGTTCCGGGACTAGTGCCTACAATGAGCAGTTCTTC. Encoded protein: CASIPQGSGTSAYNEQFF. Combining the CDR3 with reference TRBV11-2 and TRBJ2-1 gives the whole variable domain EAGVAQSPRYKIIEKRQSVAFWCNPISGHATLYWYQQILGQGPKLLIQFQNNGVVDDSQLPKDRFSAERLKGVDSTLKIQPAKLEDSAVYLCASIPQGSGTSAYNEQFFGPGTRLTVL.

This clonotype appeared once. The chain carries TRBV4-2 and TRBJ2-1; 13 bases are a match to TRBD2. V was pared by 3 bases and J by 6 bases, with 8 bases of the junction left unmatched. The germline gives CDR1 LGHNA, CDR2 YNFKEQ. CDR3 length: 17 amino acids. The CDR3, as DNA: TGTGCCAGCAGCCAGAATCGGACTAGCGGGAGATCCAATGAGCAGTTCTTC. Amino acid sequence: CASSQNRTSGRSNEQFF.

This clonotype counts as medium-sized. J is TRBJ1-4 and V is TRBV6-6; 9 bases are a match to TRBD1. V shed 6 bases and J 3 bases; nucleotides not matched to a gene: 2. This CDR3 is built from 14 residues. Germline-derived CDR1 and CDR2 are MNHNY and SVGAGI (reference sequence). As DNA, the CDR3 is TGTGCCAGCAGACAGGGGGCAGCTAATGAAAAACTGTTTTTT. It encodes CASRQGAANEKLFF.

The table lists this clonotype with a count of one. This may come from a read error, since a much larger clone is one base off. The chain has TRBV2 and TRBJ2-1; TRBD2 aligns across 10 bases. CDR1 and CDR2 (germline): SNHLY, FYNNEI. CDR3 size: 15 residues. DNA for the CDR3: TGTGCCAGCAGTCCCGGGCTAGCGGGAGTCAATGAGGAGTTCTTC. Its translation is CASSPGLAGVNEEFF.

This clonotype was seen only a few times. The chain is built from TRBV18 and TRBJ1-1; D possibly corresponds to TRBD1 (6 bases). CDR1 and CDR2 from the germline V gene are KGHSH and LQKENI. The V gene lost 2 bases and the J gene lost 4 bases, with 8 bases spanning the gap. The length of the CDR3 is 13 residues. CDR3 DNA sequence: TGTGCCAGCTCACCAAGGACAGCCACTGAAGCTTTCTTT. This gives the protein CASSPRTATEAFF.

The sample holds a few counts of this clonotype. V gene TRBV19 combines with J gene TRBJ1-5, with a possible D match to TRBD1 (5 bases). V gave up 3 bases and J gave up 0 bases, with 12 bases separating them. The CDR3 has 16 amino acids. Germline values: CDR1 LNHDA, CDR2 SQIVND (reference sequence). CDR3 region: CASSIPRDVSNQPQHF. CDR3 nucleotide sequence: TGTGCCAGTAGTATCCCTCGGGACGTTAGCAATCAGCCCCAGCATTTT.

This clonotype appeared a few times. The V gene is TRBV4-3, the J gene TRBJ1-3; D remains unclear. Trimming removed 0 bases from V and 0 bases from J, with 9 bases in between. CDR1 LGHNA and CDR2 YSLEER come from the germline V gene. The CDR3 is made up of 16 amino acids. The CDR3, as DNA: TGCGCCAGCAGCCAAGATCTACGGTCCTCTGGAAACACCATATATTTT. The encoded protein is CASSQDLRSSGNTIYF.

This clonotype was seen a few times. In nucleotides, the CDR3 is TGCGCCAGCAGCTTGGAGCCACCTACCTACGAGCAGTACTTC. It translates to CASSLEPPTYEQYF. The rearrangement uses TRBV5-1 and TRBJ2-7, with no clear D. The CDR3 is made up of 14 amino acids. The V end was cut by 0 bases, the J end by 2 bases, with 9 bases between. Germline V gene lookup returns CDR1 SGHRS and CDR2 YFSETQ.

The V call is TRBV7-9, the J call TRBJ2-2, with D possibly TRBD1 on 7 matching bases. The CDR3 consists of 16 residues. V was cut by 6 bases and J by 5 bases, with 19 bases left in between. Germline V gives CDR1 SEHNR, CDR2 FQNEAQ (reference sequence). In DNA, the CDR3 is TGTGCCAGCAGACCGGACAGGAGCGCGGGGACCGGGGAGCTGTTTTTT. Translating gives CASRPDRSAGTGELFF.

This clonotype was detected many times. The rearrangement joins TRBV12-3 or TRBV12-4 to TRBJ1-5; no definite D call. The CDR3 sequence is 14 residues long. V was trimmed by 1 base and J by 3 bases, leaving 7 bases between them. The DNA for the CDR3 is TGTGCCAGCAGTTTAGGGACCCCCAATCAGCCCCAGCATTTT. Protein product: CASSLGTPNQPQHF.

The chain joins TRBV7-3 to TRBJ2-1; TRBD2 matches at 10 bases. CDR3 length: 14 residues. Trimming removed 2 bases from V and 8 bases from J; junction bases left unmatched: 3. The germline CDR1 and CDR2 sequences are SGHTA and FQGTGA. CDR3 residues: CASSLSLAGDEQFF. Written as DNA, the CDR3 is TGTGCCAGCAGCTTATCTCTAGCGGGGGATGAGCAGTTCTTC.

The chain couples TRBV14 to TRBJ1-1, with D uncertain. V was cut by 2 bases and J by 0 bases, with 4 bases left in between. The length of the CDR3 is 13 residues. Per germline, CDR1 SGHDN and CDR2 FVKESK. In DNA form, the CDR3 reads TGTGCCAGCAGCCAACAGATGAACACTGAAGCTTTCTTT. This sequence encodes CASSQQMNTEAFF.

V and J are TRBV7-2 and TRBJ2-7; TRBD1 is a possible D gene (6 bases). Per the germline V gene, CDR1 is SGHTA and CDR2 is FQGNSA. V lost 5 bases and J 0 bases, leaving 14 bases between the germline ends. This CDR3 spans 15 amino acids. The CDR3 DNA sequence: TGTGCCAGCAGCACAGGGATATTGAACTCCTACGAGCAGTACTTC. Its translation is CASSTGILNSYEQYF.

Ten or more counts support this clonotype. This chain connects TRBV7-3 to TRBJ2-3; D perhaps matches TRBD2 (6 bases). The germline V gene has CDR1 SGHTA and CDR2 FQGTGA. There are 15 residues in the CDR3. V dropped 2 bases and J dropped 4 bases, with 13 bases sitting between them. The CDR3 sequence: CASSLSGGSADTQYF. CDR3 nucleotide sequence: TGTGCCAGCAGCTTATCCGGAGGGTCAGCAGATACGCAGTATTTT.

This clonotype was found many times. CDR3 in DNA: TGTGCCAGCAGTCCCGGGACGGGTCTATACACCATATATTTT. It specifies CASSPGTGLYTIYF. The rearrangement links TRBV14 to TRBJ1-3; perhaps TRBD1 as D (5 bases). Per germline, CDR1 SGHDN and CDR2 FVKESK. Trimming stripped 6 bases from V and 8 bases from J, with 17 bases between. This CDR3 has 14 amino acids.

The chain combines TRBV29-1 with TRBJ2-5; the match to TRBD2 covers 9 bases. Germline V CDR1 and CDR2: SQVTM, ANQGSEA. This CDR3 contains 14 residues. V gave up 4 bases and J gave up 7 bases; unmatched junction bases: 10. CDR3 coding DNA: TGCAGCGTTGGCGTGATAGCGGGAGAGGGGACCCAGTACTTC. Protein: CSVGVIAGEGTQYF.